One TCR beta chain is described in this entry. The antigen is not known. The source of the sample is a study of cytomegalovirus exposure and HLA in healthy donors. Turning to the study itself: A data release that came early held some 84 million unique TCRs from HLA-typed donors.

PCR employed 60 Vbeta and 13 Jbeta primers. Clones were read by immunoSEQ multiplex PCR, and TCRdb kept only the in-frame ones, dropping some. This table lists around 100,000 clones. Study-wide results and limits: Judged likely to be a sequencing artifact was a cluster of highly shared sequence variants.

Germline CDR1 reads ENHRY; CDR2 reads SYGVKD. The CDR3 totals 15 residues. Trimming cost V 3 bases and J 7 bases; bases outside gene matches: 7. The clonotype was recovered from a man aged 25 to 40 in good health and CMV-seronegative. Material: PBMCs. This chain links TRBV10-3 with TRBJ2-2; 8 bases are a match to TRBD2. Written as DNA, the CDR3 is TGTGCCATCAGTGATTGGCGGGGGGAACACGGGGAGCTGTTTTTT. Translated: CAISDWRGEHGELFF.